This TCR beta chain emerged from a study of post-analysis software for immune sequencing data. Study outcomes and limitations: There was significantly lower normalized Chao1 diversity in multiple sclerosis patients than in controls. Those samples that were prepared in the same batch co-clustered strongly by F measure. When patients were compared with controls, five TRBV segments were more frequent, TRBV5-6, TRBV5-1 and TRBV20-1 among them.

The germline V and J ends were trimmed by 2 bases and 5 bases, with 9 bases remaining between them. Germline V gene sequence: CDR1 SGHKS, CDR2 YYEKEE (reference sequence). This CDR3 has 13 residues. Unique molecular identifiers featured in each of the TCR beta cDNA libraries. Some 500,000 cDNA molecules were obtained from approximately 1 to 10 million T cells. Via MiXCR, TCRdb re-called the PCR reads, giving one row per CDR3 protein. The sample lists about 800,000 distinct CDR3 sequences; 25% to 30% were seen once. With regard to this clonotype: Its target is not known.

This chain joins TRBV5-5 and TRBJ2-3, with TRBD1 as a possible D gene (7 bases). This receptor was taken from a girl aged 10-17 years with multiple sclerosis. The sample taken for sequencing was blood. This CDR3 is CASSFQGGDTQYF. The CDR3 DNA reads as TGTGCCAGCAGCTTCCAGGGGGGAGATACGCAGTATTTT.